These T cell receptor beta chains were read from a single sample in a study of T cell responses to AZD1222 COVID-19 vaccine. Using immunoSEQ multiplex PCR, the repertoire was profiled, and TCRdb retains in-frame clones only, with some absent. The sample lists more than 85,000 clones; about 90% were seen once. The material was peripheral blood, obtained 28 days after the second AZD1222 dose. These receptors were obtained from an adult who received the AZD1222 COVID-19 vaccine. Each CDR3 is given with its conserved first and last residue. The D gene is left open where the match is weak. A row's size may be missing; if present it is once, few, many or a size class.

TRBJ1-6 once TRBV12-3/TRBV12-4 TRBD1 TGTGCCAGCAGGGAAAGACAGGGGTCACCCCTCCACTTT CASRERQGSPLHF
TRBJ2-7 NA TRBV12-3/TRBV12-4 NA TGTGCCAGCAGTTTAGAGGCCCCCTACGAGCAGTACTTC CASSLEAPYEQYF
TRBJ1-2 NA TRBV7-9 TRBD1 TGTGCCAGCAGCTTAGCGGGACAGGCAGGCTACACCTTC CASSLAGQAGYTF
TRBJ2-1 NA TRBV7-2 TRBD2 TGTGCCAGCAGCTTCCCCAGAGCGGGAATGAATGAGCAGTTCTTC CASSFPRAGMNEQFF
TRBJ1-4 NA TRBV7-9 TRBD1 TGTGCCAGCAGCTTAGCGGACAGGGGGCGAACTAATGAAAAACTGTTTTTT CASSLADRGRTNEKLFF
TRBJ2-7 NA TRBV11-3 NA TGTGCCAGCAGCAATCGGGACTCCCTCGAGCAGTACTTC CASSNRDSLEQYF
TRBJ1-1 once TRBV7-9 TRBD1 TGTGCCAGCAGCGGCCCGGGACAGGGGGGGATCTTT CASSGPGQGGIF
TRBJ2-1 once TRBV5-1 TRBD2 TGCGCCAGCAGCATCCGTAGCGGGGGGGCCACTGAGCAGTTCTTC CASSIRSGGATEQFF
TRBJ1-2 NA TRBV27 NA TGTGCCAGCAAACCCACGGACAGAAACTATGGCTACACCTTC CASKPTDRNYGYTF
TRBJ1-6 NA TRBV14 TRBD1 TGTGCCAGCAGCCAAGTGGGACAGAGTTCACCCCTCCACTTT CASSQVGQSSPLHF
TRBJ2-2 NA TRBV5-6 NA TGTGCCAGCAGCTTGGGACGGAACACCGGGGAGCTGTTTTTT CASSLGRNTGELFF
TRBJ2-1 NA TRBV2 NA TGTGCCAGCAGCCCCAGAGGAACCCGGGACTGGGAGCAGTTCTTC CASSPRGTRDWEQFF
TRBJ2-1 NA TRBV7-3 NA TGTGCCAGCAGCTTACTCGGGGCCAATGAGCAGTTCTTC CASSLLGANEQFF
TRBJ1-1 NA TRBV28 TRBD1 TGTGCCAGCAGTTTGAGGGGGCTGTGGACTGAAGCTTTCTTT CASSLRGLWTEAFF
TRBJ1-5 NA TRBV18 NA TGTGCCAGCTCACCTGCGGGTTATGGGTATAGCAATCAGCCCCAGCATTTT CASSPAGYGYSNQPQHF
TRBJ2-2 NA TRBV11-3 NA TGTGCCAGCAGCTCCGAAACAGGGAACACCGGGGAGCTGTTTTTT CASSSETGNTGELFF
TRBJ2-2 NA TRBV15 TRBD2 TGTGCCACCAGCAGAGATCTAGCGGACCTTTTCAACGCGAACACCGGGGAGCTGTTTTTT CATSRDLADLFNANTGELFF
TRBJ1-1 NA TRBV12-3/TRBV12-4 NA TGTGCCAGCAGTTTAAGTGGGAACACTGAAGCTTTCTTT CASSLSGNTEAFF
TRBJ2-7 NA TRBV30 TRBD1 TGTGCCTGGAGTATTGGACAGGGACCATCCTACGAGCAGTACTTC CAWSIGQGPSYEQYF
TRBJ2-5 NA TRBV6-2/TRBV6-3 TRBD2 TGTGCCAGCAGCCTAGCGGGAGGGGTGACCCAGTACTTC CASSLAGGVTQYF
TRBJ2-1 NA TRBV7-2 NA TGTGCCAGCAGCTTAAGGGAACAGGGACCCCACAATGAGCAGTTCTTC CASSLREQGPHNEQFF
TRBJ1-1 NA TRBV15 NA TGTGCCACCAGCAGAGAGCAGGGCAGACTGAACACTGAAGCTTTCTTT CATSREQGRLNTEAFF
TRBJ1-4 NA TRBV7-2 NA TGTGCCAGCAGCTTCGGGCTTTTAAATGAAAAACTGTTTTTT CASSFGLLNEKLFF
TRBJ1-5 NA TRBV6-1 NA TGTGCCAGCAGTGAAACCCGGGGGCCTGGTCAGCCCCAGCATTTT CASSETRGPGQPQHF
TRBJ2-1 NA TRBV30 NA TGTGCCTGGACCGCCGGACCAACCTACAATGAGCAGTTCTTC CAWTAGPTYNEQFF
TRBJ1-1 once TRBV11-2 TRBD1 TGTGCCAGCAGCTTAGTTGGGGACAGGATGAACACTGAAGCTTTCTTT CASSLVGDRMNTEAFF
TRBJ2-7 NA TRBV5-1 NA TGCGCCAGCAGCTCCCGACCTACCTACGAGCAGTACTTC CASSSRPTYEQYF
TRBJ2-7 once TRBV21-1 NA TGTGCCAGCAGGACAAATGGTACAGGGGGCCCGTCCTACGAGCAGTACTTC CASRTNGTGGPSYEQYF
TRBJ2-5 NA TRBV18 NA TGTGCCAGCTCACCGATCAGGCAAGAGACCCAGTACTTC CASSPIRQETQYF
TRBJ2-1 NA TRBV28 NA TGTGCCAGCAAGACGGAACCTACCTACAATGAGCAGTTCTTC CASKTEPTYNEQFF
TRBJ1-1 NA TRBV6-2/TRBV6-3 TRBD1 TGTGCCAGCAGTTCTTTTACTCAATCGGACAGGGACACTGAAGCTTTCTTT CASSSFTQSDRDTEAFF
TRBJ1-2 NA TRBV12-5 NA TGTGCTAGTGGTTCCGGGACGGTTCAGACCTTC CASGSGTVQTF
TRBJ2-3 NA TRBV7-2 NA TGTGCCAGCAGCTTAGAACTTCCCACAGATACGCAGTATTTT CASSLELPTDTQYF
TRBJ1-2 NA TRBV7-9 NA TGTGCCAGCAGCTTAGATCACGGGTATAGCTATGGCTACACCTTC CASSLDHGYSYGYTF
TRBJ1-3 NA TRBV6-5 NA TGTGCCAGCAAGGCAGGTTCTGGAAACACCATATATTTT CASKAGSGNTIYF
TRBJ2-3 NA TRBV10-3 TRBD2 TGTGCCATCTCGGGGCAAGCGGGAAGCACAGATACGCAGTATTTT CAISGQAGSTDTQYF